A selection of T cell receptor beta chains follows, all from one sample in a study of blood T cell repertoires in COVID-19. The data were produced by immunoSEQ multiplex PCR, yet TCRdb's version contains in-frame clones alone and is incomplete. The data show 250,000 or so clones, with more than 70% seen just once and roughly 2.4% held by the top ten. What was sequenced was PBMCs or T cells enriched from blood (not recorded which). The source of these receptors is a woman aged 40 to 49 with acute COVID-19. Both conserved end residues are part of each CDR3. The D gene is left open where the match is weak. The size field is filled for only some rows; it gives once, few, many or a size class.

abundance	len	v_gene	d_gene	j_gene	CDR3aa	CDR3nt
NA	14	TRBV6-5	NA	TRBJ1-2	CASARPARGYGYTF	TGTGCCAGCGCCAGACCTGCACGGGGGTATGGCTACACCTTC
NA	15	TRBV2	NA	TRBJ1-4	CASSDDQGGNEKLFF	TGTGCCAGCAGTGATGACCAGGGAGGTAATGAAAAACTGTTTTTT
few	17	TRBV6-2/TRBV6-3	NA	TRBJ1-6	CASSSDLGHPVNSPLHF	TGTGCCAGCAGCTCCGATTTGGGACATCCGGTTAATTCACCCCTCCACTTT
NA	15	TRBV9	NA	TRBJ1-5	CASSVTDGIREPQHF	TGTGCCAGCAGCGTCACAGACGGGATTAGAGAGCCCCAGCATTTT
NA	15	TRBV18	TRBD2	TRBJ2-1	CASSLGLAGDNEQFF	TGTGCCAGCTCACTGGGACTAGCGGGGGACAATGAGCAGTTCTTC
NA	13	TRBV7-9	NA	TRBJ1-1	CASSLGQNTEAFF	TGTGCCAGCAGCTTAGGGCAGAACACTGAAGCTTTCTTT
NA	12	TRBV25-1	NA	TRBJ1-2	CASSGDTYGYTF	TGTGCCAGCAGTGGGGACACGTATGGCTACACCTTC
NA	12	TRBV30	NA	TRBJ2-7	CAWTRTAGEQYF	TGTGCCTGGACCAGGACAGCCGGCGAGCAGTACTTC
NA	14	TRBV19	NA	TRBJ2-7	CASSVGGTFGEQYF	TGTGCCAGTAGTGTTGGCGGGACTTTCGGCGAGCAGTACTTC
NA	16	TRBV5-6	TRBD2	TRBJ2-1	CASSSSGTSGSYEQFF	TGTGCCAGCAGCTCCTCCGGGACTAGCGGGAGTTACGAGCAGTTCTTC
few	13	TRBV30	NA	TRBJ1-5	CAWSSGGDQPQHF	TGTGCCTGGAGTAGTGGAGGGGATCAGCCCCAGCATTTT
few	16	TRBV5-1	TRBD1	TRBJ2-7	CASSWPRDRVSYEQYF	TGCGCCAGCAGCTGGCCCCGGGACAGGGTCTCCTACGAGCAGTACTTC
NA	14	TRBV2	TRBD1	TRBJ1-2	CASNTDRGMTGYTF	TGTGCCAGCAACACGGACAGGGGAATGACTGGCTACACCTTC
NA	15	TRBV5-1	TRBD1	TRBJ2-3	CASRGTGQTTDTQYF	TGCGCCAGCAGGGGGACGGGACAGACTACAGATACGCAGTATTTT
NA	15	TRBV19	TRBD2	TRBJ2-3	CASSLTSGVPDTQYF	TGTGCCAGTAGCCTTACTAGCGGAGTACCAGATACGCAGTATTTT
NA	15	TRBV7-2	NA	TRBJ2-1	CASSLRGGEYNEQFF	TGTGCCAGCAGCCTGAGGGGGGGGGAATACAATGAGCAGTTCTTC
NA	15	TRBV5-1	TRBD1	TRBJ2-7	CASSLVTGGLNEQYF	TGCGCCAGCAGCTTGGTGACAGGGGGCTTGAACGAGCAGTACTTC
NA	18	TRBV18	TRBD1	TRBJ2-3	CASSPLGLTGEFTDTQYF	TGTGCCAGCTCACCTTTAGGTCTTACAGGGGAATTCACAGATACGCAGTATTTT
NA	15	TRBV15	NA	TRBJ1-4	CATSREGGSVEKLFF	TGTGCCACCAGCAGAGAGGGGGGATCGGTTGAAAAACTGTTTTTT
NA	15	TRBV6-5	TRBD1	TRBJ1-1	CASSSRTGRWTEAFF	TGTGCCAGCAGTTCGCGGACAGGGCGGTGGACTGAAGCTTTCTTT
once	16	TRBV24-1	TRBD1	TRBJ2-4	CATSDSTGLGKNIQYF	TGTGCCACCAGTGACTCGACAGGGCTTGGCAAAAACATTCAGTACTTC
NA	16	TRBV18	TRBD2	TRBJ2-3	CASSPQREGRTDTQYF	TGTGCCAGCTCACCACAGCGGGAGGGCCGAACAGATACGCAGTATTTT
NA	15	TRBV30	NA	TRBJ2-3	CAWSVRGGGTDTQYF	TGTGCCTGGAGTGTACGTGGGGGCGGCACAGATACGCAGTATTTT
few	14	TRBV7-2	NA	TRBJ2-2	CASSPTQGTSIPRW	TGTGCCAGCAGCCCCACCCAGGGTACTAGCATCCCCCGGTGG
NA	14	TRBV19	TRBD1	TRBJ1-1	CASSVTGGNTEAFF	TGTGCCAGTAGTGTGACAGGGGGGAACACTGAAGCTTTCTTT
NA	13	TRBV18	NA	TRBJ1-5	CASSPQSNQPQHF	TGTGCCAGCTCACCCCAAAGCAATCAGCCCCAGCATTTT
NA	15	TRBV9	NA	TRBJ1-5	CASSVGQGKDQPQHF	TGTGCCAGCAGCGTAGGGCAGGGCAAAGATCAGCCCCAGCATTTT
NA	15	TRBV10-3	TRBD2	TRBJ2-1	CAISEFGTSANEQFF	TGTGCCATCAGTGAGTTCGGGACTAGCGCTAATGAGCAGTTCTTC
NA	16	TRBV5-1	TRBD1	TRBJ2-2	CASGLPTGRNTGELFF	TGCGCCAGCGGCCTGCCGACAGGGCGGAACACCGGGGAGCTGTTTTTT
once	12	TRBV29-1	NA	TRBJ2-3	CSVEDFTDTQYF	TGCAGCGTTGAAGACTTCACAGATACGCAGTATTTT
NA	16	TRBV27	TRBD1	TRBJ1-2	CASILPDRGSGYGYTF	TGTGCCAGCATTCTGCCGGACAGGGGCAGCGGCTATGGCTACACCTTC
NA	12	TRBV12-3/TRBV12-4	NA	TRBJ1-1	CASSLLGPEAFF	TGTGCCAGCAGTCTACTGGGGCCTGAAGCTTTCTTT
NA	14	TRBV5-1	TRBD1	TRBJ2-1	CASSRGQGAEGQFF	TGCGCCAGCAGCCGGGGGCAGGGGGCGGAGGGGCAGTTCTTC
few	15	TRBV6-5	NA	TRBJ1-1	CASSFRDIQNTEAFF	TGTGCCAGCAGCTTCCGGGACATCCAGAACACTGAAGCTTTCTTT
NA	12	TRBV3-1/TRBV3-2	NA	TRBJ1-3	CASSQQGNTIYF	TGTGCCAGCAGCCAACAAGGAAACACCATATATTTT
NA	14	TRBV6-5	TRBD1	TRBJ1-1	CASSYFAGGTEAFF	TGTGCCAGCAGTTACTTCGCAGGGGGGACTGAAGCTTTCTTT
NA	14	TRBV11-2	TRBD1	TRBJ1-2	CASSLIQGLEGYTF	TGTGCCAGCAGCTTAATACAGGGGCTAGAAGGCTACACCTTC
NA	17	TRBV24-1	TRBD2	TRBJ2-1	CATSDAGSGGNYNEQFF	TGTGCCACCAGTGATGCCGGTAGCGGGGGGAACTACAATGAGCAGTTCTTC
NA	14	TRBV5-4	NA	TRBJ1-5	CASSLAESGQPQHF	TGTGCCAGCAGCTTGGCCGAAAGCGGTCAGCCCCAGCATTTT
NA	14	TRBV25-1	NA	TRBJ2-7	CASSEGHGSYEQYF	TGTGCCAGCAGTGAGGGGCACGGCAGCTACGAGCAGTACTTC